The 32 T cell receptor beta chains presented below share a single source sample, sequenced in a study of T-cell memory formation after mild COVID-19. TCRdb analysed the 5' RACE reads with MiXCR anew, one entry per CDR3 protein. The sample comprises approximately 250,000 distinct CDR3 sequences, 15% to 19% of which are singletons, and 2.1% rests with the top ten. The source material was PBMCs or a T cell subset sorted from them (not recorded which). These TCRs come from an adult woman who had mild COVID-19 (a few samples of this study predate the infection). Cell type and time point are not known.

The chain links TRBV7-9 to TRBJ2-7, with a possible D match to TRBD1 (6 bases). V dropped 1 base and J dropped 2 bases, with 15 bases sitting between them. In germline, CDR1 is SEHNR, CDR2 FQNEAQ (reference sequence). The CDR3 spans 16 residues. CDR3 coding DNA: TGTGCCAGCAGCTTAGTACAGGGCAGCTGGGCCTACGAGCAGTACTTC. It is translated as CASSLVQGSWAYEQYF.

This rearrangement joins TRBV6-1 to TRBJ1-6, with D possibly TRBD1 on 6 matching bases. V lost 2 bases and J 10 bases, leaving 9 bases between the germline ends. CDR1 MNHNS and CDR2 SASEGT come from the germline V gene. The CDR3 runs to 13 residues. CDR3 sequence (DNA): TGTGCCAGCAGTGAAACAGGGCACTCACCCCTCCACTTT. Amino acids: CASSETGHSPLHF.

This clonotype was detected only a few times. V is TRBV7-3 and J is TRBJ2-1; TRBD2 matches 12 bases. CDR1 and CDR2 from the germline V gene are SGHTA and FQGTGA. V gave up 4 bases and J gave up 9 bases; unmatched junction bases: 4. The CDR3 consists of 14 residues. CDR3 region: CASSSTSGRSEQFF. The CDR3 DNA is TGTGCCAGCAGCTCTACTAGCGGGAGGAGTGAGCAGTTCTTC.

This clonotype appeared a few times. The rearrangement uses TRBV15 and TRBJ1-1; 7 nucleotides align to TRBD1. Per germline, CDR1 LNHNV and CDR2 YYDKDF (reference sequence). This CDR3 is built from 15 residues. V lost 0 bases and J lost 3; bases outside the gene matches: 4. This CDR3 is CATSRDKGAYTEAFF. In nucleotides, the CDR3 is TGTGCCACCAGCAGAGATAAGGGGGCTTACACTGAAGCTTTCTTT.

The chain employs TRBV4-3 and TRBJ1-5; D unclear. Per germline, CDR1 LGHNA and CDR2 YSLEER. The CDR3 has 16 residues. Trimming removed 0 bases from V and 4 bases from J, with 13 bases in between. This chain's CDR3 is CASSQDTGERNQPQHF. In nucleotides, the CDR3 is TGCGCCAGCAGCCAAGATACCGGGGAGCGTAATCAGCCCCAGCATTTT.

Many counts were recorded for this clonotype. CDR3 sequence (DNA): TGTGCCAGCAGTTTGACAGGTAGCTCCTACGAGCAGTACTTC. Protein sequence: CASSLTGSSYEQYF. The chain is built from TRBV12-3 or TRBV12-4 and TRBJ2-7; perhaps TRBD1 as D (6 bases). The V end was cut by 3 bases, the J end by 0 bases, with 9 bases between. There are 14 residues in the CDR3.

This clonotype was found a few times. This chain links TRBV29-1 with TRBJ1-1; maybe TRBD1 (5 bases). Germline CDR1 SQVTM, CDR2 ANQGSEA. The CDR3 sequence is 13 residues long. The ends were cut back, 8 bases at V and 1 base at J, with 14 bases in the middle. DNA of the CDR3: TGCAGCCATGGGGGGTTGGGGAACACTGAAGCTTTCTTT. This gives the protein CSHGGLGNTEAFF.

The genes are TRBV19 and TRBJ2-5; TRBD1 aligns across 7 bases. V trimming: 5 bases; J trimming: 5 bases; junction bases outside the gene matches: 8. Germline V lookup: CDR1 LNHDA, CDR2 SQIVND (reference sequence). CDR3 length: 14 amino acids. CDR3: CASSSSGTAETQYF. The CDR3 DNA sequence: TGTGCCAGTAGTTCCTCCGGGACAGCGGAGACCCAGTACTTC. The full variable domain, rest sourced from reference TRBV19 and TRBJ2-5, is DGGITQSPKYLFRKEGQNVTLSCEQNLNHDAMYWYRQDPGQGLRLIYYSQIVNDFQKGDIAEGYSVSREKKESFPLTVTSAQKNPTAFYLCASSSSGTAETQYFGPGTRLLVL.

This sequence joins TRBV20-1 and TRBJ1-2; weak D call: TRBD1 (5 bases). V shed 6 bases and J shed 4 bases, with 18 bases lying between them. Looked up from germline, CDR1 is DFQATT and CDR2 is SNEGSKA (reference sequence). The CDR3 totals 14 residues. DNA of the CDR3: TGCAGTGCCAAGATCGGGGCCCGCAGCTATGGCTACACCTTC. As protein: CSAKIGARSYGYTF.

The V gene is TRBV20-1, the J gene TRBJ2-1; TRBD2 matches 9 bases. Germline V gene data show CDR1 as DFQATT and CDR2 as SNEGSKA (reference sequence). J gave up 2 bases and V 5 bases, and 10 bases lay outside the gene matches. This CDR3 is 16 amino acids long. Here the CDR3 reads CSAPPRAGGTYNEQFF. For the CDR3, the DNA is TGCAGTGCTCCACCCCGAGCGGGAGGTACCTACAATGAGCAGTTCTTC.

This clonotype was recorded a few times. The gene calls are TRBV7-3 and TRBJ2-1; weak D call: TRBD1 (5 bases). The CDR3 is 15 residues long. From germline, CDR1 is SGHTA and CDR2 FQGTGA. Trimming cost V 4 bases and J 5 bases, with 15 bases left between them. As DNA, the CDR3 is TGTGCCAGCAGCTCCCCTGGGGCTAACCACAATGAGCAGTTCTTC. The encoded protein is CASSSPGANHNEQFF.

This clonotype was found a few times. V usage is TRBV18 and J usage is TRBJ1-1; D uncertain. The CDR3 length is 13 residues. V was trimmed by 2 bases and J by 1 base, leaving 5 bases between them. Per the germline V gene, CDR1 is KGHSH and CDR2 is LQKENI. CDR3 in amino acids: CASSPSGNTEAFF. The CDR3 bases are TGTGCCAGCTCACCATCGGGGAACACTGAAGCTTTCTTT.

There are many counts of this clonotype. The J gene is TRBJ2-1, the V gene TRBV5-1; D gene unclear. There are 11 residues in the CDR3. Germline V CDR1 and CDR2: SGHRS, YFSETQ. The V gene lost 1 base and the J gene lost 7 bases, with 3 bases spanning the gap. The CDR3 loop is CASSLRNEQFF. The CDR3 DNA reads as TGCGCCAGCAGCTTGCGGAATGAGCAGTTCTTC.

This clonotype has more than one count but fewer than ten. This rearrangement joins TRBV12-3 or TRBV12-4 to TRBJ1-2, with TRBD1 matching over 7 bases. The V segment lost 4 bases and the J segment 4 bases; nucleotides outside the gene matches: 6. The CDR3 has 14 residues. The CDR3 DNA reads TGTGCCAGCAGTTCCACAGACAGGGTCTATGGCTACACCTTC. Its translation: CASSSTDRVYGYTF.

This clonotype was detected a few times. V and J are TRBV3-1 and TRBJ2-5; TRBD2 matches at 8 bases. This CDR3 comprises 17 residues. V lost 1 base, J lost 4 bases, and 11 bases stayed unmatched. CDR1 is LGHDT, CDR2 YNNKEL, per germline (reference sequence). The CDR3 region is CASSQGAGRALGETQYF. CDR3 in DNA: TGTGCCAGCAGCCAAGGCGCCGGGAGGGCTTTAGGAGAGACCCAGTACTTC.

This clonotype came up many times. The chain couples TRBV20-1 to TRBJ2-3; 9 bases are shared with TRBD2. Germline loops: CDR1 DFQATT, CDR2 SNEGSKA (reference sequence). V was pared by 6 bases and J by 2 bases, with 9 bases of the junction left unmatched. The CDR3 totals 15 residues. CDR3 residues: CSARTGTSSTDTQYF. CDR3 nucleotide sequence: TGCAGTGCGCGTACCGGGACTAGCTCCACAGATACGCAGTATTTT.

The rearrangement links TRBV23-1 to TRBJ2-3; 10 bases match TRBD2. TRBV23-1 is classed as an ORF, of uncertain function. With 5 bases clipped from V and 6 bases from J, the junction kept 14 bases outside the gene matches. The CDR3 runs to 17 residues. CDR3 loop: CASSENSGRPQGDTQYF. DNA for the CDR3: TGCGCCAGCAGTGAAAATAGCGGGAGGCCCCAGGGGGATACGCAGTATTTT.

This clonotype was recorded a few times. The chain joins TRBV20-1 to TRBJ1-4, with TRBD1 matching 7 bases. CDR1 and CDR2 from the germline V gene are DFQATT and SNEGSKA (reference sequence). J gave up 6 bases and V 1 base, and 8 bases lay outside the gene matches. This CDR3 region has 15 residues. CDR3 region: CSARGGGRVDEKLFF. The CDR3 DNA reads TGCAGTGCTAGAGGAGGGGGCAGGGTCGATGAAAAACTGTTTTTT.

This clonotype has just a few counts. J is TRBJ2-3 and V is TRBV30; 7 nucleotides match TRBD2. V lost 0 bases and J lost 0; bases outside the gene matches: 6. CDR1 GTSNPN and CDR2 SVGIG come from the germline V gene (reference sequence). This CDR3 contains 16 residues. The CDR3 reads CAWSVPGRDSTDTQYF. The CDR3 coding sequence is TGTGCCTGGAGTGTCCCAGGGAGGGATAGCACAGATACGCAGTATTTT.

The CDR3 sequence is CASSRNREGQGYNEQFF. In DNA, the CDR3 is TGTGCCAGCAGCCGAAATCGTGAAGGACAAGGCTACAATGAGCAGTTCTTC. The chain is built from TRBV7-9 and TRBJ2-1; a possible D gene is TRBD1 (5 bases). V gave up 5 bases and J gave up 3 bases, with 20 bases separating them. Germline CDR1 SEHNR, CDR2 FQNEAQ (reference sequence). This CDR3 spans 17 amino acids.

V and J are TRBV6-5 and TRBJ2-7; 11 nucleotides line up with TRBD2. Germline-derived CDR1 and CDR2 are MNHEY and SVGAGI. Unmatched junction bases numbered 11, after V lost 10 bases and J lost 6 bases. This CDR3 region has 14 residues. CDR3 loop: CATSLAGGHLEQYF. In DNA, the CDR3 is TGTGCCACCTCCTTAGCGGGGGGGCATCTCGAGCAGTACTTC.

This clonotype has a handful of counts. This chain connects TRBV10-3 to TRBJ2-1; the match to TRBD2 covers 16 bases. The V and J ends lost 6 bases and 7 bases, in that order; junction bases with no gene match: 12. Germline V gives CDR1 ENHRY, CDR2 SYGVKD. CDR3 length equals 18 residues. The CDR3, as DNA: TGTGCCATCAGCGCGGGACTAGCGGGAGGGGTTGGTGGGAATGAGCAGTTCTTC. It translates to CAISAGLAGGVGGNEQFF.

The rearrangement links TRBV4-2 to TRBJ2-3, with D hard to call. CDR3 size: 14 residues. V dropped 0 bases and J dropped 6 bases, with 10 bases sitting between them. Germline V gene sequence: CDR1 LGHNA, CDR2 YNFKEQ. CDR3 nucleotide sequence: TGTGCCAGCAGCCAAGATCAAGGACCCGATACGCAGTATTTT. Residues: CASSQDQGPDTQYF.

This clonotype was seen a handful of times. This chain uses TRBV19 with TRBJ1-5; D not resolved. Trimming left V 8 bases short and J 3 bases short, with 14 bases between. Germline V lookup: CDR1 LNHDA, CDR2 SQIVND (reference sequence). The CDR3 runs 14 residues. The CDR3, as DNA: TGTGCCAGTGGGCTCAGGACGGCCAATCAGCCCCAGCATTTT. Protein: CASGLRTANQPQHF.

This clonotype was recorded a few times. The CDR3 protein is CASAQKSSGSTDTQYF. CDR3 nucleotides: TGCGCCAGCGCCCAAAAATCTAGCGGGAGCACAGATACGCAGTATTTT. This chain uses TRBV5-1 with TRBJ2-3; 8 bases fit TRBD2. Trimming cost V 7 bases and J 0 bases; bases outside gene matches: 10. Germline assignment: CDR1 SGHRS and CDR2 YFSETQ. This CDR3 is 16 amino acids long. The variable domain in full, completed from reference TRBV5-1 and TRBJ2-3, reads KAGVTQTPRYLIKTRGQQVTLSCSPISGHRSVSWYQQTPGQGLQFLFEYFSETQRNKGNFPGRFSGRQFSNSRSEMNVSTLELGDSALYLCASAQKSSGSTDTQYFGPGTRLTVL.

J is TRBJ2-1 and V is TRBV5-1, with unresolved D. CDR3 length: 12 amino acids. Germline CDR1 reads SGHRS; CDR2 reads YFSETQ. Trimming removed 4 bases from V and 8 bases from J, with 10 bases in between. CDR3 residues: CASSTTLDEQFF. The CDR3, as DNA: TGCGCCAGCAGCACAACCCTAGATGAGCAGTTCTTC.

The V and J genes are TRBV4-1 and TRBJ2-1; 12 bases map to TRBD2. Germline V CDR1 and CDR2: MGHRA, YSYEKL. The junction had 9 bases not matched to a gene; V was cut back by 1 base and J by 8 bases. The CDR3 totals 17 residues. CDR3 protein: CASSQVPKTSGGHEQFF. As DNA, the CDR3 is TGCGCCAGCAGCCAAGTACCCAAGACTAGCGGGGGCCATGAGCAGTTCTTC.

This clonotype was seen a handful of times. V is TRBV12-3 or TRBV12-4 and J is TRBJ2-3; D tentatively reads TRBD1 or TRBD2 (6 bases each). CDR3 size: 12 residues. The V and J ends lost 6 bases and 7 bases respectively, with 11 bases between them. DNA for the CDR3: TGTGCCAGCAGGGAGGGACATAATACGCAGTATTTT. It codes for CASREGHNTQYF.

The chain has TRBV4-3 and TRBJ1-1; D not resolved. The CDR3 length is 15 residues. Deletions cut 0 bases from V and 9 bases from J, with 17 bases between. The germline V gene encodes CDR1 LGHNA and CDR2 YSLEER. CDR3 loop: CASSQDKGRAMKAFF. The CDR3 bases are TGCGCCAGCAGCCAAGATAAGGGCAGAGCCATGAAAGCTTTCTTT.

The V and J genes are TRBV21-1 and TRBJ2-5. TRBV21-1 is assigned pseudogene status. CDR3 length: 14 amino acids. In nucleotides, the CDR3 is TGTGCCAGCAGCAAAGAAGATAGACAGGAGACCCAGTACTTC. This gives the protein CASSKEDRQETQYF.

The CDR3: CSASRGNRGDQPQHF. The CDR3 bases are TGCAGTGCTTCTCGGGGGAATAGGGGTGATCAGCCCCAGCATTTT. The chain has TRBV20-1 and TRBJ1-5; D might be TRBD1 (5 bases). Trimming took 5 bases from V and 5 from J, leaving 19 bases between them. CDR1 and CDR2 (germline): DFQATT, SNEGSKA (reference sequence). This CDR3 spans 15 amino acids.

The rearrangement joins TRBV27 to TRBJ2-2, with a weak D call TRBD2 (6 bases). This CDR3 is built from 15 residues. Germline V gene data show CDR1 as MNHEY and CDR2 as SMNVEV (reference sequence). Trimming took off 7 bases at V and 5 bases at J, with 17 bases between the two ends. DNA for the CDR3: TGTGCCAGCACCCCTGGAGGGTCGTGGACCGGGGAGCTGTTTTTT. Its translation: CASTPGGSWTGELFF.